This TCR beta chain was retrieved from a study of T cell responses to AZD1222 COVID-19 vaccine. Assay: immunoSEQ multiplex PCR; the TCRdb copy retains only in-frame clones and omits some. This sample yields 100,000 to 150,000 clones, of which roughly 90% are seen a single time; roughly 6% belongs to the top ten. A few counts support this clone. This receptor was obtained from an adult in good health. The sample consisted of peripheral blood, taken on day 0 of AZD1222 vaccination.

CDR3 protein: CASRLRPRNQPQHF. For the CDR3, the DNA is TGTGCAAGTCGCTTACGACCGAGAAATCAGCCCCAGCATTTT. V usage is TRBV12-2 and J usage is TRBJ1-5. TRBV12-2 is labeled a pseudogene. The CDR3 length is 14 residues.